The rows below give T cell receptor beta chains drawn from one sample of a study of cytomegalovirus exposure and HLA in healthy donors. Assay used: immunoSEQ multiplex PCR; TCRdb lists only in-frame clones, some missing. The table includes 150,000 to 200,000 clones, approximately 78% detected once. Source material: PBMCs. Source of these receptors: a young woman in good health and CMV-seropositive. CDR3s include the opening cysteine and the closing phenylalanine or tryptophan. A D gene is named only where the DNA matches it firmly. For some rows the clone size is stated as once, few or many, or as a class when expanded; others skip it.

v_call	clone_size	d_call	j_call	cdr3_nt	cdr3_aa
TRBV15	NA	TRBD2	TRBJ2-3	TGTGCCACCAGCAGAGGACTAGCGGGATATATGGATACGCAGTATTTT	CATSRGLAGYMDTQYF
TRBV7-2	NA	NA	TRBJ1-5	TGTGCCAGCAGCTCGGCTCCAGGGGCTCTTCAGCCCCAGCATTTT	CASSSAPGALQPQHF
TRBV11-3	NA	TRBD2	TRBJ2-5	TGTGCCAGCAGCCGTACAGGACTAGAGGGAGAGACCCAGTACTTC	CASSRTGLEGETQYF
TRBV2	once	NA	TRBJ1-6	TGTGCCAGCAGTGTGGACATGAATTCACCCCTCCACTTT	CASSVDMNSPLHF
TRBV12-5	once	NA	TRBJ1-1	TGTGCTAGTGGTTTGTCGGGGGGGTGGACTGAAGCTTTCTTT	CASGLSGGWTEAFF
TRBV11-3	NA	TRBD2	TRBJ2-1	TGTGCCAGCAGCTTTCTAAGCGGGAGCCGGTACAATGAGCAGTTCTTC	CASSFLSGSRYNEQFF
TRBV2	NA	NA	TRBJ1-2	TGTGCCAGCACGAGGACAGTTAACTATGGCTACACCTTC	CASTRTVNYGYTF
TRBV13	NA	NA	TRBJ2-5	TGTGCCAGCAGCCAACGGGGGCGGGGACAGGAGACCCAGTACTTC	CASSQRGRGQETQYF
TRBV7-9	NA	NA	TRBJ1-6	TGTGCCAGCAGCTCCTCAGCGAGCTCCTATAATTCACCCCTCCACTTT	CASSSSASSYNSPLHF
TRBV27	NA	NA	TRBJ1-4	TGTGCCAGCAGTCGGACATCCACAACTAATGAAAAACTGTTTTTT	CASSRTSTTNEKLFF
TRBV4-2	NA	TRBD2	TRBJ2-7	TGTGCCAGCAGCCCGCGAACCGGGACTAGAGCCTACGAGCAGTACTTC	CASSPRTGTRAYEQYF
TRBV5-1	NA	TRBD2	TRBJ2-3	TGCGCCAGCAGCCCGGGACTAGCGGGAGGAGTGGAGTTGACAGATACGCAGTATTTT	CASSPGLAGGVELTDTQYF
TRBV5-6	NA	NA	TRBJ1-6	TGTGCCAGCAGCTTACAGGGAATTAATTCACCCCTCCACTTT	CASSLQGINSPLHF
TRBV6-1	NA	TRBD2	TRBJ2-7	TGTGCCAGCAGTGTTCTAGCGGGGGGGAAAATTACCTACGAGCAGTACTTC	CASSVLAGGKITYEQYF
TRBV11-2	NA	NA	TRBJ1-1	TGTGCCAGCAGCCTCGGACACGCCATGAACACTGAAGCTTTCTTT	CASSLGHAMNTEAFF
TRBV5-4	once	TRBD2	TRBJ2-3	TGTGCCGCGGGGGAGTCCCCTCCGGATACGCAGTATTTT	CAAGESPPDTQYF
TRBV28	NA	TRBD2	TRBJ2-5	TGTGCCAGCAGACAAAAAGGACTAGCGGGAGTGAAGACCCAGTACTTC	CASRQKGLAGVKTQYF
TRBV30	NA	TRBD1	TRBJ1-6	TGTGCCTGGAGTTTAAGCAGGGGGCGCAGGGATAATTCACCCCTCCACTTT	CAWSLSRGRRDNSPLHF
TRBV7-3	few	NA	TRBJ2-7	TGTGCCAGCAGCTCGCAGGGGGGCTACGAGCAGTACTTC	CASSSQGGYEQYF
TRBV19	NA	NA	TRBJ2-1	TGTGCCAGTAGTCCCCTGTTTAGCGGCAATGAGCAGTTCTTC	CASSPLFSGNEQFF
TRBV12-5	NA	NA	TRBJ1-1	TGTGCTAGTGGTCCGGGGAACACTGAAGCTTTCTTT	CASGPGNTEAFF
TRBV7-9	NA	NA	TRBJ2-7	TGTGCCAGCAGCTTAGGGGAGGGGGGTACCTACGAGCAGTACTTC	CASSLGEGGTYEQYF
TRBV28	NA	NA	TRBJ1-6	TGTGCCAGCAGCCCTGGGGGGTTTGAGGCTCATTCACCCCTCCACTTT	CASSPGGFEAHSPLHF
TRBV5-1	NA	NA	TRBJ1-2	TGCGCCAGCAGCCAACAGAGGGGAGGTGGTGGCTACACCTTC	CASSQQRGGGGYTF
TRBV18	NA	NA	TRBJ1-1	TGTGCCAGCTCACCACGGGGGGGCCAGGTGAACACTGAAGCTTTCTTT	CASSPRGGQVNTEAFF
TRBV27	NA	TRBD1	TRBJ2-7	TGTGCCAGCAGCCCGGGACAGACCTACGAGCAGTACTTC	CASSPGQTYEQYF
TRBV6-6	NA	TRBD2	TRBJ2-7	TGTGCCAGCAGGTCACGGACTAGCGGGGGCTACGAGCAGTACTTC	CASRSRTSGGYEQYF
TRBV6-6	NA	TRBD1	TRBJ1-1	TGTGCCAGCAGCCCGGGACAGGGAACGAACACTGAAGCTTTCTTT	CASSPGQGTNTEAFF
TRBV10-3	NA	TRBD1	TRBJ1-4	TGTGCCATCAGTGAGCCGGGACAGGGGGCACCTAATGAAAAACTGTTTTTT	CAISEPGQGAPNEKLFF
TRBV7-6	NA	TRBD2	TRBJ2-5	TGTGCCAGCGGACCTCTAGCGGGGGGAGAGACCCAGTACTTC	CASGPLAGGETQYF
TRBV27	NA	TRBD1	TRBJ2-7	TGTGCCAGCAGTCTCATCACAGGGGGCGAGCAGTACTTC	CASSLITGGEQYF
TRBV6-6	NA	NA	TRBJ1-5	TGTGCTAGCAGTTACGAGACAGAGTTCTTCAATCAGCCCCAGCATTTT	CASSYETEFFNQPQHF
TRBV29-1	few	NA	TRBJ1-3	TGCAGCGGTAGGACAGTCGGAAACACCATATATTTT	CSGRTVGNTIYF
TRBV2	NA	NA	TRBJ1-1	TGTGCCAGCACTAAGGACAGACTCAACACTGAAGCTTTCTTT	CASTKDRLNTEAFF
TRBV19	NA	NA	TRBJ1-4	TGTGCCAGTAGTATTGGGGGGTTGAGGAACGAAAAACTGTTTTTT	CASSIGGLRNEKLFF
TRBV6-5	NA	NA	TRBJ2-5	TGTGCCAGCTCTAGGGGGGGGCTGGGGGAGCAGTACTTC	CASSRGGLGEQYF
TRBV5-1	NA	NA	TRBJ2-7	TGCGCCAGCAGCTTGGGGATAGACAGGTTCGACGAGCAGTACTTC	CASSLGIDRFDEQYF
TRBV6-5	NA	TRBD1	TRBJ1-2	TGTGCCAGCAGTTACGCCCGGACAGGACGAAACTATGGCTACACCTTC	CASSYARTGRNYGYTF
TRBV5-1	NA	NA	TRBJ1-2	TGCGCCAGCAGCTTGGCCGGGGTAAGGAGGTTCAACTATGGCTACACCTTC	CASSLAGVRRFNYGYTF
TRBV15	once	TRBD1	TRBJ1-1	TGTGCCACCAGCACCCAGGACAGGGCTGGCACTGAAGCTTTCTTT	CATSTQDRAGTEAFF
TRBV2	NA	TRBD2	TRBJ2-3	TGTGCCAGCTTACTAGCGGGGGCGGATACGCAGTATTTT	CASLLAGADTQYF
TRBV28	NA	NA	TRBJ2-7	TGTGCCAGCAGAAGGGGGACGGCCTACGAGCAGTACTTC	CASRRGTAYEQYF
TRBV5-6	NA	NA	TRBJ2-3	TGTGCCAGCAGCTTGACAGGGGATACGCAGTATTTT	CASSLTGDTQYF
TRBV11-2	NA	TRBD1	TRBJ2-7	TGTGCCAGCAGCTTAGACCCCGGACAGGACTTTAGGGAGCAGTACTTC	CASSLDPGQDFREQYF
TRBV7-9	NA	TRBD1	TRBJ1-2	TGTGCCAGCAGCTTAACCGGACAGGACTATGGCTACACCTTC	CASSLTGQDYGYTF
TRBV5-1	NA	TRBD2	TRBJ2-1	TGCGCCAGCAGCTTTCGACTAGCGGGGGACAATGAGCAGTTCTTC	CASSFRLAGDNEQFF
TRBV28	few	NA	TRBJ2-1	TGTGCCAGCACCGACCCCCTTGAGGAGGCCTACAATGAGCAGTTCTTC	CASTDPLEEAYNEQFF
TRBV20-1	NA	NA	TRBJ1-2	TGCAGTGCTCCTGGGACAAATGGCTACACCTTC	CSAPGTNGYTF
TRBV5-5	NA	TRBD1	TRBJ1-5	TGTGCCAGCAGACCAGACAGGGGGGAACAGCCCCAGCATTTT	CASRPDRGEQPQHF
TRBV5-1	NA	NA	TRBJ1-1	TGCGCCAGCAGCCCGAGGGGGGGCACTGAAGCTTTCTTT	CASSPRGGTEAFF
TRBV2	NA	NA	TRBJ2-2	TGTGCCAGCAGTCCAGGGGTGGGGGAGCTGTTTTTT	CASSPGVGELFF
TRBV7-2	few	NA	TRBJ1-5	TGTGCCAGCAGCATTAGCCTATCCAGCAATCAGCCCCAGCATTTT	CASSISLSSNQPQHF
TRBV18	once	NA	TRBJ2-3	TGTGCCAGCTCAGGTCAGGGGCCACTACGCACAGATACGCAGTATTTT	CASSGQGPLRTDTQYF
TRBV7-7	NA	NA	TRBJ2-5	TGTGCTAGCAGCTCCGGGACTCCCGGGGAGACCCAGTACTTC	CASSSGTPGETQYF
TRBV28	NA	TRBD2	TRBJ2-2	TGTGCCAGCAGCCCGACTAGCGGGGGGTCATCGAACACCGGGGAGCTGTTTTTT	CASSPTSGGSSNTGELFF